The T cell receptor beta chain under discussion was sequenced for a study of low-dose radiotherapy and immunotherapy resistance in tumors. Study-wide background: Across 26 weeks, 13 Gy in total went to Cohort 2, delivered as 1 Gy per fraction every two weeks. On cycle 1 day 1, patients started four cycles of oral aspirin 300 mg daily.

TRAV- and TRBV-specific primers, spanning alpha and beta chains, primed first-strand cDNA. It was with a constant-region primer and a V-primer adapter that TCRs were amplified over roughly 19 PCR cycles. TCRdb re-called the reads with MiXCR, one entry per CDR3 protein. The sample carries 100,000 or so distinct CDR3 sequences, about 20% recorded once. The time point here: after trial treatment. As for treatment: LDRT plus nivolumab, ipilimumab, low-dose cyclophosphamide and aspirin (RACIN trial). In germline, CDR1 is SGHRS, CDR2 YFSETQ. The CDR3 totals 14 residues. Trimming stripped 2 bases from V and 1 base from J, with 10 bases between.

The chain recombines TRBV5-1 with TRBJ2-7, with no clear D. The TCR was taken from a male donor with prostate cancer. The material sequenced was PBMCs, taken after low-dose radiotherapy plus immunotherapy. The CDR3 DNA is TGCGCCAGCAGCTTCGGTCAGTATTCCTACGAGCAGTACTTC. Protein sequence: CASSFGQYSYEQYF.